Shown below are 7 T cell receptor beta chains from a single sample sequenced in a study of cytomegalovirus exposure and HLA in healthy donors. The study ran its PCR with 60 Vbeta and 13 Jbeta primers. Profiled with immunoSEQ multiplex PCR; TCRdb holds only in-frame clones, not every one. The table has 95,000 to 110,000 clones, over 70% seen once. The sample consisted of PBMCs. The receptors stem from a man aged 25 to 40 in good health and CMV-seronegative.

The V gene is TRBV7-2, the J gene TRBJ2-4, with TRBD2 matching 10 bases. From germline, CDR1 is SGHTA and CDR2 FQGNSA. The trim removed 5 bases at V and 4 bases at J, leaving 11 bases unmatched. The CDR3 is made up of 17 amino acids. The CDR3 region is CASSPPWTSGGKNIQYF. DNA for the CDR3: TGTGCCAGCAGCCCACCGTGGACTAGCGGCGGAAAAAACATTCAGTACTTC.

This rearrangement joins TRBV5-1 to TRBJ2-1; 10 bases are shared with TRBD2. The CDR3 length is 15 residues. V was pared by 2 bases and J by 6 bases, with 5 bases of the junction left unmatched. Per the germline V gene, CDR1 is SGHRS and CDR2 is YFSETQ. This CDR3 reads CASSFIAGGPNEQFF. The CDR3 DNA follows: TGCGCCAGCAGCTTCATAGCGGGGGGCCCCAATGAGCAGTTCTTC.

This chain joins TRBV4-2 and TRBJ2-5, with a possible D match to TRBD2 (5 bases). The J call may be wrong; the DNA end is better matched by TRBJ2-7. Germline-derived CDR1 and CDR2 are LGHNA and YNFKEQ. The CDR3 loop spans 15 amino acids. The CDR3 loop is CASSQEGLSGYEQYF. As DNA, the CDR3 is TGTGCCAGCAGCCAAGAGGGCCTCTCGGGGTACGAGCAGTACTTC.

V gene TRBV9 combines with J gene TRBJ2-5; TRBD2 matches at 9 bases. Germline CDR1 SGDLS, CDR2 YYNGEE. Trimming at V came to 3 bases and at J to 2 bases, leaving 2 bases not matched to a gene. There are 14 residues in the CDR3. CDR3 sequence: CASSGAGGQETQYF. The CDR3 DNA is TGTGCCAGCAGCGGCGCGGGGGGGCAAGAGACCCAGTACTTC.

This chain uses TRBV28 with TRBJ1-4; unclear D gene. V shed 6 bases and J shed 0 bases, with 8 bases lying between them. Germline V gives CDR1 MDHEN, CDR2 SYDVKM. The CDR3 is 14 residues long. The CDR3 loop is CASSLPATNEKLFF. The CDR3 nucleotides read TGTGCCAGCAGCCTACCTGCAACTAATGAAAAACTGTTTTTT.

In DNA form, the CDR3 reads TGCAGCGTCGGGGGAGGTCTTCTTTCCTACGAGCAGTACTTC. Translated: CSVGGGLLSYEQYF. The chain recombines TRBV29-1 with TRBJ2-7; D may be TRBD2 (6 bases). CDR1 and CDR2 (germline): SQVTM, ANQGSEA. The CDR3 is 14 residues long. With 6 bases removed from V and 1 base from J, the gap between germline ends came to 16 bases.

The chain has TRBV29-1 and TRBJ2-4; 11 positions agree with TRBD1. There are 16 residues in the CDR3. CDR1 and CDR2 (germline): SQVTM, ANQGSEA. Unmatched junction bases numbered 9, after V lost 2 bases and J lost 6 bases. Here the CDR3 DNA reads TGCAGCGTTGAACCCCAGGGGGACAGGGGGAGAAACATTCAGTACTTC. Encoded protein: CSVEPQGDRGRNIQYF. Full variable domain (remainder filled in from reference TRBV29-1 and TRBJ2-4): SAVISQKPSRDICQRGTSLTIQCQVDSQVTMMFWYRQQPGQSLTLIATANQGSEATYESGFVIDKFPISRPNLTFSTLTVSNMSPEDSSIYLCSVEPQGDRGRNIQYFGAGTRLSVL.